The sample holds many counts of the clone carrying this T cell receptor beta chain. As yet, its antigen is unknown. CDR3 length equals 14 residues. Germline V gene lookup returns CDR1 MNHEY and CDR2 SVGEGT. V was trimmed by 2 bases and J by 0 bases, leaving 8 bases between them. The entry originates in a study of T-cell reconstitution after alpha-beta-depleted transplantation in children. Unique molecular identifiers tagged the TCRbeta library. TCRdb ran MiXCR on the PCR reads and lists one entry per CDR3 protein. The sample has 98,000 or so distinct CDR3 sequences; 6.4% are singletons. Study outcomes and limitations: One year after transplant, T-cell counts and diversity came mostly from newly produced T cells. From surviving recipient T cells and thymic progenitors came the high day-60 TCRbeta diversity observed in some patients. Several hundred expanded graft clones reportedly gave rise to the alpha-beta T cells present about two months after transplant.

The chain couples TRBV6-2 or TRBV6-3 to TRBJ2-7; D gene uncertain. The clonotype originates from a male patient between 2 and 10 years old who had a stem cell transplant for acute lymphoblastic leukemia, so the T cells may come from the graft donor. The sample was PBMCs, mostly from graft donor cells, taken 360 days after TCRalphabeta/CD19-depleted stem cell transplant. The CDR3 DNA reads as TGTGCCAGCAGTTACGACGGAAACTCCTACGAGCAGTACTTC. Protein: CASSYDGNSYEQYF.